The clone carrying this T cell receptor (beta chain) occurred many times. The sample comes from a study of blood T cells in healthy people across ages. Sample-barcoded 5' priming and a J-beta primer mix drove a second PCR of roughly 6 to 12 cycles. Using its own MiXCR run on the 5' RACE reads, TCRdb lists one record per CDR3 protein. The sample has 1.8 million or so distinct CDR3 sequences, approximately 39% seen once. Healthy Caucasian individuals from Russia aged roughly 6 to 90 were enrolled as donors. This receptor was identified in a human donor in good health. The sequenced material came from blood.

As DNA, the CDR3 is TGTGCCATCCGGTTCGAAGTGGGGCCACATAGCTCTGGGGCCAACGTCCTGACTTTC. It translates to CAIRFEVGPHSSGANVLTF. The chain employs TRBV10-3 and TRBJ2-6; the D gene is possibly TRBD1 (5 bases). The ends were cut back, 8 bases at V and 0 bases at J, with 23 bases in the middle. Germline CDR1 is ENHRY and CDR2 is SYGVKD. This CDR3 contains 19 residues.